These 30 T cell receptor beta chains came from one sample sequenced in a study of blood T cell repertoires in COVID-19. Clones were sequenced by immunoSEQ multiplex PCR, and TCRdb holds only the in-frame ones, with some missing. This table holds around 140,000 clones, 88% found once. The sample taken for sequencing was peripheral blood. These receptors were collected from a man in his 70s with acute or convalescent COVID-19.

The rearrangement links TRBV4-1 to TRBJ2-3; the D gene is possibly TRBD1 (6 bases). This CDR3 is built from 17 residues. Germline CDR1 and CDR2: MGHRA and YSYEKL. Trimming pared 0 bases from V and 1 base from J, leaving 14 bases between. The chain's CDR3 is CASSQDLRSGGTDTQYF. CDR3 DNA sequence: TGCGCCAGCAGCCAAGATTTGAGGTCAGGGGGCACAGATACGCAGTATTTT.

The genes are TRBV11-3 and TRBJ2-7, with TRBD2 identical over 10 bases. The CDR3 is 13 amino acids. Unmatched junction bases numbered 0, after V lost 1 base and J lost 6 bases. Germline V gene sequence: CDR1 SGHNT, CDR2 YENEEA. The CDR3 coding sequence is TGTGCCAGCAGCTTAGGACTAGCGGGCGAGCAGTACTTC. Residues: CASSLGLAGEQYF.

This clone was recorded only once. The chain couples TRBV6-6 to TRBJ2-5; 7 nucleotides agree with TRBD1. Germline assignment: CDR1 MNHNY and CDR2 SVGAGI (reference sequence). Trimming cost V 5 bases and J 2 bases; bases outside gene matches: 5. The CDR3 extends over 14 amino acids. CDR3 loop: CASSDGTAQETQYF. The CDR3 bases are TGTGCCAGCAGTGACGGGACAGCTCAAGAGACCCAGTACTTC.

The chain has TRBV24-1 and TRBJ1-2, with 7 bases aligning to TRBD1. Losses at the gene ends were 4 bases for V and 5 bases for J; bases not matched to a gene: 12. From germline, CDR1 is KGHDR and CDR2 SFDVKD. The CDR3 spans 16 residues. Written as DNA, the CDR3 is TGTGCCACCAGTGACCCCCATACAGGGGCTGGGTATGGCTACACCTTC. Translated, it gives CATSDPHTGAGYGYTF.

The chain is built from TRBV6-5 and TRBJ2-3; D unclear. The germline CDR1 and CDR2 sequences are MNHEY and SVGAGI. The CDR3 loop spans 13 amino acids. V was shortened by 7 bases and J by 1 base, with 9 bases between the two germline ends. The CDR3 loop reads CASTEAGTDTQYF. The DNA of the CDR3 is TGTGCCAGCACCGAGGCAGGCACAGATACGCAGTATTTT.

A note on this clone: The same CDR3 arises from other DNA sequences in this sample as well. The V gene is TRBV2, the J gene TRBJ1-1, with D maybe TRBD1 (5 bases). Per the germline V gene, CDR1 is SNHLY and CDR2 is FYNNEI. Trimming removed 4 bases at V and 0 bases at J, with 9 bases between. The CDR3 consists of 14 residues. The CDR3 sequence is CASSGWGVNTEAFF. DNA of the CDR3: TGTGCCAGCAGTGGGTGGGGGGTGAACACTGAAGCTTTCTTT.

A remark on this clone: Different DNA sequences within this sample yield the same CDR3. The chain joins TRBV19 to TRBJ2-7, with 8 bases matching TRBD1. The V gene's germline CDR1 is LNHDA and CDR2 SQIVND (reference sequence). Trimming cost V 3 bases and J 1 base; bases outside gene matches: 2. CDR3 length: 14 residues. This CDR3 reads CASSITGGSYEQYF. The CDR3 nucleotides are TGTGCCAGTAGTATTACAGGGGGGTCCTACGAGCAGTACTTC.

This clone was seen more than once but under ten times. The chain employs TRBV7-8 and TRBJ2-2, with 16 bases aligning to TRBD2. From germline, CDR1 is SGHVS and CDR2 FQNEAQ. The J segment lost 5 bases and the V segment lost 5 bases, leaving 5 bases of the junction unmatched. The CDR3 spans 17 residues. The chain's CDR3 is CASSRGTSGRGTGELFF. As DNA, the CDR3 is TGTGCCAGCAGCCGTGGGACTAGCGGGAGGGGAACCGGGGAGCTGTTTTTT.

The gene calls are TRBV2 and TRBJ2-7, with 10 bases lining up with TRBD2. The CDR3 spans 14 residues. V trimming: 7 bases; J trimming: 0 bases; junction bases outside the gene matches: 3. Per the germline V gene, CDR1 is SNHLY and CDR2 is FYNNEI. DNA of the CDR3: TGTGCCAGCAAGCAGCGGGAGGGCTCCTACGAGCAGTACTTC. Translation: CASKQREGSYEQYF.

This clone was seen just once. The chain links TRBV19 to TRBJ2-3, with D tentatively TRBD1 (5 bases). The CDR3 has 17 residues. In germline, CDR1 is LNHDA, CDR2 SQIVND (reference sequence). V gave up 1 base and J gave up 0 bases, with 14 bases separating them. The CDR3 loop is CASSIGWQDISTDTQYF. CDR3 nucleotide sequence: TGTGCCAGTAGTATAGGTTGGCAGGACATTAGCACAGATACGCAGTATTTT. Supplemented by reference TRBV19 and TRBJ2-3, the full variable domain reads DGGITQSPKYLFRKEGQNVTLSCEQNLNHDAMYWYRQDPGQGLRLIYYSQIVNDFQKGDIAEGYSVSREKKESFPLTVTSAQKNPTAFYLCASSIGWQDISTDTQYFGPGTRLTVL.

This sequence joins TRBV28 and TRBJ2-4; TRBD1 agrees at 8 bases. J was trimmed by 0 bases and V by 10 bases; bases with no gene match: 8. CDR3 size: 15 residues. Germline-derived CDR1 and CDR2 are MDHEN and SYDVKM. CDR3 region: CATSFRGLAKNIQYF. DNA for the CDR3: TGTGCCACCTCGTTCAGGGGGCTAGCCAAAAACATTCAGTACTTC.

The sample holds a few counts of this clone. CDR3 nucleotides: TGCGCCAGCAGTTCACAAGGACAGGGTAGCACTGAAGCTTTCTTT. It translates to CASSSQGQGSTEAFF. The genes are TRBV5-1 and TRBJ1-1; TRBD1 matches 8 bases. This CDR3 has 15 residues. Germline values: CDR1 SGHRS, CDR2 YFSETQ. V lost 5 bases to trimming and J lost 4 bases; unmatched junction nucleotides: 10.

J is TRBJ1-2 and V is TRBV28, with a weak D call TRBD1 (5 bases). Germline CDR1 is MDHEN and CDR2 is SYDVKM. There are 14 residues in the CDR3. The V gene lost 3 bases and the J gene lost 5 bases, with 13 bases spanning the gap. In DNA form, the CDR3 reads TGTGCCAGCAGTTTCGAGGACATCCCATATGGCTACACCTTC. This encodes CASSFEDIPYGYTF.

The chain is built from TRBV10-1 and TRBJ2-1; unclear D gene. Germline V CDR1 and CDR2: WNHNN, SYGVQD (reference sequence). V was shortened by 3 bases and J by 4 bases, with 19 bases between the two germline ends. This CDR3 is built from 17 residues. As DNA, the CDR3 is TGCGCCAGCAGTGATATAATGAAGAGTTACTCTTACAATGAGCAGTTCTTC. Translating gives CASSDIMKSYSYNEQFF.

This rearrangement joins TRBV29-1 to TRBJ2-3; 9 bases agree with TRBD2. This CDR3 contains 14 residues. Germline loops: CDR1 SQVTM, CDR2 ANQGSEA. V lost 4 bases and J lost 2; bases outside the gene matches: 4. CDR3 sequence: CSVGLAGITDTQYF. The CDR3 coding sequence is TGCAGCGTTGGTCTAGCGGGGATCACAGATACGCAGTATTTT.

This chain connects TRBV5-1 to TRBJ2-7; 9 bases fit TRBD1. Germline loops: CDR1 SGHRS, CDR2 YFSETQ. The V gene end was trimmed by 0 bases and the J gene end by 9 bases; junction bases not matched to a gene: 10. This CDR3 has 15 amino acids. The CDR3 coding sequence is TGCGCCAGCAGCTTGGTGGGACAGGGTACTTTCGGGCAGTACTTC. It translates to CASSLVGQGTFGQYF.

V usage is TRBV7-9 and J usage is TRBJ1-1; no definite D call. This CDR3 has 12 residues. With 1 base removed from V and 5 bases from J, the gap between germline ends came to 5 bases. In germline, CDR1 is SEHNR, CDR2 FQNEAQ (reference sequence). The CDR3 region is CASSLVRTEAFF. For the CDR3, the DNA is TGTGCCAGCAGCTTAGTTCGGACTGAAGCTTTCTTT.

V and J are TRBV6-5 and TRBJ2-3; possibly TRBD2 for D (6 bases). The CDR3 loop spans 16 amino acids. Looked up from germline, CDR1 is MNHEY and CDR2 is SVGAGI. V shed 0 bases and J shed 4 bases, with 14 bases lying between them. The CDR3: CASSYSGPSGADTQYF. In DNA, the CDR3 is TGTGCCAGCAGTTACTCGGGACCCTCGGGGGCAGATACGCAGTATTTT.

V gene TRBV11-3 combines with J gene TRBJ2-1; 10 bases map to TRBD2. The CDR3 contains 14 residues. The trim removed 5 bases at V and 7 bases at J, leaving 5 bases unmatched. Germline CDR1 and CDR2: SGHNT and YENEEA. The CDR3 here is CASSTGTSVNEQFF. CDR3 in DNA: TGTGCCAGCAGCACCGGGACTAGCGTTAATGAGCAGTTCTTC.

The chain has TRBV5-8 and TRBJ1-1, with 7 bases that match TRBD1. The CDR3 loop spans 16 amino acids. CDR1 is SGHTS and CDR2 is YDEGEE in the germline V gene. V was clipped by 4 bases and J by 1 base; unmatched bases: 10. In DNA, the CDR3 is TGTGCCAGCAGCCATTCAGGAGGGGGCCCGAACACTGAAGCTTTCTTT. Amino acid sequence: CASSHSGGGPNTEAFF.

This sequence joins TRBV30 and TRBJ1-5; D gene ambiguous. Germline V lookup: CDR1 GTSNPN, CDR2 SVGIG (reference sequence). This CDR3 comprises 13 residues. V shed 0 bases and J shed 6 bases, with 9 bases lying between them. CDR3 nucleotides: TGTGCCTGGAGTGTACCTGGGAGTCAGCCCCAGCATTTT. It yields the protein CAWSVPGSQPQHF.

This rearrangement joins TRBV23-1 to TRBJ1-5; a possible D gene is TRBD1 (5 bases). TRBV23-1 is recorded as an ORF, its role being uncertain. V was trimmed by 1 base and J by 0 bases, leaving 31 bases between them. The CDR3 is 23 amino acids. This CDR3 reads CASSQFSTVGGHKVPYSNQPQHF. The CDR3 coding sequence is TGCGCCAGCAGTCAATTCTCGACGGTCGGTGGACACAAGGTTCCTTATAGCAATCAGCCCCAGCATTTT.

The chain is built from TRBV19 and TRBJ1-5; TRBD1 agrees at 9 bases. CDR3 length: 16 residues. V was pared by 3 bases and J by 0 bases, with 3 bases of the junction left unmatched. Germline V lookup: CDR1 LNHDA, CDR2 SQIVND (reference sequence). CDR3 loop: CASSMTGGYSNQPQHF. In DNA form, the CDR3 reads TGTGCCAGTAGTATGACAGGGGGATATAGCAATCAGCCCCAGCATTTT.

The rearrangement uses TRBV11-2 and TRBJ1-4; 10 nucleotides align to TRBD1. This CDR3 contains 14 residues. The junction had 5 bases not matched to a gene; V was cut back by 5 bases and J by 8 bases. Germline V lookup: CDR1 SGHAT, CDR2 FQNNGV. In nucleotides, the CDR3 is TGTGCCAGCAGCCCCGGGACAGGGGTGGAAAAACTGTTTTTT. Its protein product is CASSPGTGVEKLFF.

The chain uses TRBV6-5 and TRBJ1-4; 8 bases are a match to TRBD1. J gave up 5 bases and V 6 bases, and 8 bases lay outside the gene matches. The germline gives CDR1 MNHEY, CDR2 SVGAGI. The CDR3 has 15 amino acids. This CDR3 reads CASRPNTGGNEKLFF. CDR3 nucleotides: TGTGCCAGCAGACCTAACACAGGGGGGAATGAAAAACTGTTTTTT.

This chain links TRBV6-6 with TRBJ1-1, with 9 bases identical to TRBD1. Germline values: CDR1 MNHNY, CDR2 SVGAGI (reference sequence). The CDR3 is made up of 16 amino acids. V was clipped by 6 bases and J by 6 bases; unmatched bases: 14. CDR3 sequence: CASRPLIGQGSSEAFF. The DNA of the CDR3 is TGTGCCAGCAGGCCTCTCATCGGACAGGGGAGTTCTGAAGCTTTCTTT.

This chain joins TRBV10-3 and TRBJ1-2; D might be TRBD1 (6 bases). Between the trimmed V and J ends, which lost 1 base and 2 bases, there was a span of 11 bases. The CDR3 contains 15 residues. Germline CDR1 is ENHRY and CDR2 is SYGVKD. CDR3 bases: TGTGCCATCAGTGAGTTTGGGGGGGCGAACTATGGCTACACCTTC. Its protein is CAISEFGGANYGYTF.

This chain joins TRBV7-2 and TRBJ2-2, with TRBD1 as a possible D gene (5 bases). The ends were cut back, 5 bases at V and 2 bases at J, with 15 bases in the middle. This CDR3 has 16 amino acids. Germline CDR1 and CDR2: SGHTA and FQGNSA. The CDR3 DNA is TGTGCCAGCAGCCCCTGGACAAGCTCCAACACCGGGGAGCTGTTTTTT. Residues: CASSPWTSSNTGELFF.

The table lists this clone with a count of one. V gene TRBV5-1 combines with J gene TRBJ2-1; 10 nucleotides agree with TRBD1. The CDR3 spans 13 residues. The germline CDR1 and CDR2 sequences are SGHRS and YFSETQ. V gave up 0 bases and J gave up 13 bases; unmatched junction bases: 4. CDR3 sequence: CASSLDGQGEQFF. Here the CDR3 DNA reads TGCGCCAGCAGCTTGGACGGACAGGGGGAACAGTTCTTC.

V and J are TRBV19 and TRBJ1-3, with D possibly being TRBD1 (5 bases). Trimming stripped 4 bases from V and 0 bases from J, with 13 bases between. The CDR3 covers 16 residues. Looked up from germline, CDR1 is LNHDA and CDR2 is SQIVND (reference sequence). As DNA, the CDR3 is TGTGCCAGTAGTACAAGACAGTCGAGCTCTGGAAACACCATATATTTT. Amino acids: CASSTRQSSSGNTIYF.